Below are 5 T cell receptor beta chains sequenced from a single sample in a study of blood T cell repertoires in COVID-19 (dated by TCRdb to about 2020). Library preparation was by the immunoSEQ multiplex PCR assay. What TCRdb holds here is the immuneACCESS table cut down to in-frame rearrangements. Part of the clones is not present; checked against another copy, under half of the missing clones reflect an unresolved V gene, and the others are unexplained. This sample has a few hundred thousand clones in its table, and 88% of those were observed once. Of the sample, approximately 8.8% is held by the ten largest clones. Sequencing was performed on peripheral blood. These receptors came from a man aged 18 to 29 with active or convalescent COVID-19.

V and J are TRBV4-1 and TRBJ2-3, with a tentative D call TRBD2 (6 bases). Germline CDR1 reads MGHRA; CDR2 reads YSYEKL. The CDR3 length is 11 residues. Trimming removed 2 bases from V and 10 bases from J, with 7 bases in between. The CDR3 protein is CASSQLAAQYF. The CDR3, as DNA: TGCGCCAGCAGCCAATTAGCGGCGCAGTATTTT.

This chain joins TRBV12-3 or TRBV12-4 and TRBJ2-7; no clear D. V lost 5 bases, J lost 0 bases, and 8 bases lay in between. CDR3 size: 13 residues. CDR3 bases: TGTGCCAGCAGTGCGCTCTTCTCCTACGAGCAGTACTTC. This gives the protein CASSALFSYEQYF.

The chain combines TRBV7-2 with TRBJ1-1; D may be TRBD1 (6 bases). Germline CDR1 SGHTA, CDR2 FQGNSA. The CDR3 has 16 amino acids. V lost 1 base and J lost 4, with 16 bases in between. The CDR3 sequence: CASSLVVGGGGTEAFF. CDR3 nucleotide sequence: TGTGCCAGCAGCTTAGTGGTTGGGGGCGGTGGCACTGAAGCTTTCTTT. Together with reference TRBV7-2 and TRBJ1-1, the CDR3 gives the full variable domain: GAGVSQSPSNKVTEKGKDVELRCDPISGHTALYWYRQSLGQGLEFLIYFQGNSAPDKSGLPSDRFSAERTGGSVSTLTIQRTQQEDSAVYLCASSLVVGGGGTEAFFGQGTRLTVV.

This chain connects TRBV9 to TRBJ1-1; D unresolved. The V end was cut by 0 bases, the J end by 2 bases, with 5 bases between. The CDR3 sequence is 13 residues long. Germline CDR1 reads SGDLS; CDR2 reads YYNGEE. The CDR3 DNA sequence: TGTGCCAGCAGCGTAGTAACTAACACTGAAGCTTTCTTT. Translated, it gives CASSVVTNTEAFF.

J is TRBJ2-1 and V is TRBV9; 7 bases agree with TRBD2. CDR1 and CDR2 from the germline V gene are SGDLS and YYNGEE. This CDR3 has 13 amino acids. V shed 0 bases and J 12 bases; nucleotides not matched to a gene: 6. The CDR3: CASSVEGQRGQFF. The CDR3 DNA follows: TGTGCCAGCAGCGTAGAAGGCCAGCGGGGGCAGTTCTTC.